A single sample is the source of the 2 T cell receptor beta chains below, sequenced in a study of shared clonotypes between healthy human individuals. Some clones are missing from TCRdb's copy, which holds only in-frame ones; the method was immunoSEQ multiplex PCR. Among around 1.4 million clones listed, 98% were seen once. The sequenced sample was naive CD4+ T cells sorted from blood. The subset denotes: CD45RA+ positively selected. Receptors originate from a young man in good health.

The chain couples TRBV7-2 to TRBJ2-3, with D maybe TRBD2 (5 bases). CDR1 and CDR2 (germline): SGHTA, FQGNSA. CDR3 length: 15 amino acids. V dropped 1 base and J dropped 8 bases, with 16 bases sitting between them. The DNA of the CDR3 is TGTGCCAGCAGCTTAGATCTCTGGCTAGCCGGTACGCAGTATTTT. This gives the protein CASSLDLWLAGTQYF. Together with reference TRBV7-2 and TRBJ2-3, the CDR3 gives the full variable domain: GAGVSQSPSNKVTEKGKDVELRCDPISGHTALYWYRQSLGQGLEFLIYFQGNSAPDKSGLPSDRFSAERTGGSVSTLTIQRTQQEDSAVYLCASSLDLWLAGTQYFGPGTRLTVL.

The chain has TRBV5-1 and TRBJ1-2, with TRBD1 matching over 8 bases. With 0 bases clipped from V and 0 bases from J, the junction kept 10 bases outside the gene matches. The CDR3 runs 18 residues. Germline CDR1 SGHRS, CDR2 YFSETQ. CDR3 in amino acids: CASSLALGQGGTNYGYTF. The CDR3 DNA reads TGCGCCAGCAGCTTGGCTCTTGGACAGGGAGGGACTAACTATGGCTACACCTTC.